This T cell receptor (beta chain) was sequenced during a study of vaccination effects on CD4 cells after COVID-19 (dated by TCRdb to between 2021 and 2023). Study-wide context: Participants received two doses of either the BNT162b2 or the mRNA-1273 mRNA SARS-CoV-2 vaccine. Altogether, 10 COVID-19 convalescent patients and several SARS-CoV-2-naive healthy vaccine recipients made up the full study. Cultures from other donors in the study were sequenced using the Oncomine TCR Beta short-read assay on an Illumina iSeq 100. The study compared SARS-CoV-2 spike-specific CD4+ TCR repertoires before and after mRNA vaccination in COVID-19 convalescent patients and infection-naive vaccine recipients.

The cysteine opens and the phenylalanine closes a CDR3 of 13 amino acids. CDR3 DNA only is kept here, 39 bases in frame from base 1. V is pared back by 3 bases and J by 4 bases, with 8 bases lying between the germline termini. General conclusions and limits of the study: Clones induced by infection and clones induced by vaccination both contracted markedly at late timepoints after vaccination, which fits with T cell responses waning over time. Among healthy vaccine recipients, nearly all vaccine-induced clones were SARS-CoV-2 mono-reactive, and just 1 of 255 was cross-reactive with common cold coronaviruses. The study was limited by a small number of convalescent patients and lacked early post-infection timepoints.

A note on this clone: Its antigen is not yet known. Within one base of it there is no much larger clone, and no base qualities were kept.

Libraries were made using the immunoSEQ multiplex PCR assay. TCR beta CDR3 sequencing was performed on DNA from the cultured, isolated CD4+ T cells. Turning to the authors' computational methods: The analysis removed non-productive TCR sequences, trimmed reads to the CDR3 region, and retained only CDR3s that were 7 or more amino acids long. The MANAFEST web app was used to pick out antigen-specific clonotypes by comparing their expansion in peptide wells with that in reference cultures. Positive clones required FDR<0.05 expansion versus reference and all other wells, odds ratio above 5, and frequency above 0.1% in two replicate wells. A clonotype was called cross-reactive if it was significantly expanded both in SARS-CoV-2 spike wells and in at least one common cold coronavirus spike condition. Using the stringdist R package, CDR3 similarity was measured by Levenshtein distance, and unrooted trees were constructed with ape in R 3.6.1. TCRdb stores this immuneACCESS table with in-frame sequences only. Part of the clones is absent; in the studies checked, under half of the shortfall reflects unresolved V genes, and no reason is known for the rest. The DNA gave D and trimming, while V, J and clone size come from that table. Counted in this sample were tens of thousands of clones; more than 75% of them appeared once. The ten biggest clones cover 5.5% to 7% of the sample.

In the ViraFEST assay, PBMC were stimulated with viral peptide pools, and TCR sequencing was then used to find antigen-specific CD4+ T cell clonotypes based on their expansion. After less than 13 days of culture, CD4+ T cells were isolated with the EasySep CD4+ T cell isolation kit. Negative nucleocapsid antibody results before and after vaccination confirmed that the healthy vaccine recipients had no prior SARS-CoV-2 infection. Each well held roughly 2.2 million PBMC cultured in IMDM containing around 5% human AB serum, 9 to 10 IU/ml IL-2 and gentamicin, along with 10 ug/ml peptides. Half of the culture medium was replaced with fresh IL-2-containing medium on days 3 and 7. Unless noted otherwise, every peptide stimulation condition was grown in triplicate wells. PBMC were separated from whole blood using Ficoll-Paque Plus gradient centrifugation and were then either cryopreserved at -140C or used fresh. Overlapping peptide pools spanned the spike proteins of SARS-CoV-2 and the common cold coronaviruses HCoV-NL63, HCoV-OC43 and HCoV-229E. The QIAamp micro DNA kit was used to extract genomic DNA from the cultured CD4+ T cells.

This material consisted of CD4+ T cells from PBMCs cultured with HCoV-OC43 spike peptides, taken before COVID-19 vaccination. In the paper's terms, the cell subset or site label means: HCoV-OC43 spike overlapping peptide pool stimulation. Recombination connected TRBV12-3 or TRBV12-4 to TRBJ2-3; the D gene is possibly TRBD1 or TRBD2, each agreeing over 5 bases. The clonotype was recovered from a human donor who received a COVID-19 vaccine. The CDR3 protein is CASSFLGADTQYF. The nucleotide sequence is given as TGTGCCAGCAGTTTTTTGGGGGCAGATACGCAGTATTTT.